This TCR beta chain originates from a study of cytomegalovirus exposure and HLA in healthy donors. Across the study: From donors who were HLA-typed, an early data release held 80 million to 85 million unique TCRs.

About this clone itself: No antigen is known for it. The germline gene is not matched at one end of the junction; a read error may be the cause.

Study results and limitations: Further analysis, carried out later, found HLA-associated TCR beta chains more clonally expanded than equally common other chains.

The V gene's germline CDR1 is KGHSH and CDR2 LQKENI. The CDR3 has 15 amino acids. Every donor was a healthy person donating bone marrow. The primer mix had 60 Vbeta and 13 Jbeta primers. Per the original methods: A later analysis tallied 75 million to 80 million unique TCR beta chains, approximately 10 million of them shared. Profiled with immunoSEQ multiplex PCR; TCRdb holds only in-frame clones, not every one. That table is the source of V, J and clone size, and D and trimming were worked out from the DNA. The table for this sample gives tens of thousands of clones. The TCR comes from a woman between 40 and 50 years old in good health and CMV-seronegative. Sequencing used PBMCs. The V gene is TRBV18, the J gene TRBJ1-2, with 11 positions matching TRBD1. The CDR3 spells CASTPGQGGNYGYTF. The CDR3 bases are TGTGCCAGCACACCGGGACAGGGGGGCAACTATGGCTACACCTTC.